This T cell receptor beta chain was profiled in a study of cytomegalovirus exposure and HLA in healthy donors. Concerning this clone itself: The antigen is unknown.

The PCR had 60 Vbeta and 13 Jbeta primers. Profiling relied on immunoSEQ multiplex PCR, and the TCRdb table lists in-frame clones only, not all of them. Recorded for this sample: 45,000 to 60,000 clones. Study conclusions and caveats: 164 TCR beta chains were listed as cytomegalovirus-associated. In a later analysis, several top co-occurrence clusters appeared linked to parvovirus B19, influenza, CMV and Epstein-Barr virus. A later analysis revealed that TCR association rates differed between HLA loci, peaking at DRB1 and bottoming out at HLA-C.

Germline CDR1 and CDR2: SGDLS and YYNGEE. The CDR3 consists of 15 residues. J gave up 0 bases and V 3 bases, and 4 bases lay outside the gene matches. The sequenced sample consisted of PBMCs. V and J are TRBV9 and TRBJ1-1; TRBD1 aligns across 8 bases. The TCR was taken from a woman between 40 and 50 years old in good health and CMV-seronegative. Here the CDR3 reads CASSERQGMNTEAFF. The CDR3 coding sequence is TGTGCCAGCAGCGAACGACAGGGGATGAACACTGAAGCTTTCTTT.